This T cell receptor beta chain was found in a study of OX40 agonist ivuxolimab in advanced cancers. The CDR3 covers 14 residues. Germline V CDR1 and CDR2: MDHEN, SYDVKM. The protocol was immunoSEQ multiplex PCR, while the TCRdb copy is restricted to in-frame clones and leaves out a portion. The sample carries tens of thousands of clones, approximately 90% recorded once. The material sequenced was CD4+ or CD8+ T cells sorted from blood, taken in a trial of the OX40 agonist ivuxolimab. V usage is TRBV28 and J usage is TRBJ2-5; possible D gene TRBD1, 5 bases. The J call may be in error: the DNA end matches TRBJ2-7 better. This TCR came from an adult with an advanced solid tumor such as melanoma, head and neck, liver or kidney cancer. CDR3 bases: TGTGCCAGCAGTTTAACAGGCTCTCTCTACGAGCAGTACTTC. Protein: CASSLTGSLYEQYF.